Below, 20 T cell receptor beta chains from the same sample are listed, as sequenced in a study of cytomegalovirus exposure and HLA in healthy donors. Amplification used 60 Vbeta primers and 13 Jbeta primers. Sequencing used immunoSEQ multiplex PCR; TCRdb keeps in-frame clones, though not all of them. The sample lists some 140,000 clones, approximately 77% occurring once. The specimen sequenced was PBMCs. These receptors came from a woman aged 40-49 years in good health and CMV-seronegative.

This clone was counted only a few times. CDR3 sequence reads: CATSRDGQSAYGYTF. The CDR3 DNA reads as TGTGCCACCAGCAGAGACGGACAATCAGCATATGGCTACACCTTC. V is TRBV15 and J is TRBJ1-2; D is possibly TRBD1 (5 bases). Germline V CDR1 and CDR2: LNHNV, YYDKDF (reference sequence). The CDR3 has 15 amino acids. V dropped 0 bases and J dropped 5 bases, with 13 bases sitting between them.

The chain joins TRBV7-9 to TRBJ2-5; tentatively, D is TRBD1 (5 bases). Germline loops: CDR1 SEHNR, CDR2 FQNEAQ (reference sequence). V lost 5 bases to trimming and J lost 1 base, with 17 bases between them. This CDR3 has 16 amino acids. The CDR3 region is CASSERQGPLQETQYF. As DNA, the CDR3 is TGTGCCAGCAGCGAGAGGCAGGGTCCACTCCAAGAGACCCAGTACTTC. Full variable domain (outside the CDR3, taken from reference TRBV7-9 and TRBJ2-5): DTGVSQNPRHKITKRGQNVTFRCDPISEHNRLYWYRQTLGQGPEFLTYFQNEAQLEKSRLLSDRFSAERPKGSFSTLEIQRTEQGDSAMYLCASSERQGPLQETQYFGPGTRLLVL.

The chain is built from TRBV6-1 and TRBJ1-2; 7 bases map to TRBD1. The ends lost 6 bases at V and 7 bases at J; junction bases unmatched: 14. There are 15 residues in the CDR3. CDR1 MNHNS and CDR2 SASEGT come from the germline V gene. DNA for the CDR3: TGTGCCAGCAGGGACCGACAGGGTGCCCTCCGTGGCTACACCTTC. Encoded protein: CASRDRQGALRGYTF.

The chain carries TRBV2 and TRBJ1-2; 8 bases fit TRBD1. The length of the CDR3 is 13 residues. V shed 7 bases and J 13 bases; nucleotides not matched to a gene: 14. CDR1 SNHLY and CDR2 FYNNEI come from the germline V gene. The CDR3 reads CASNTGGSIGLTF. The CDR3 DNA reads as TGTGCCAGCAATACAGGGGGGTCTATCGGTCTCACCTTC.

The genes are TRBV2 and TRBJ2-1; tentatively, D is TRBD2 (5 bases). Germline V CDR1 and CDR2: SNHLY, FYNNEI. CDR3 length: 10 residues. Trimming stripped 7 bases from V and 9 bases from J, with 7 bases between. The CDR3 sequence: CASTGFEQFF. In DNA form, the CDR3 reads TGTGCCAGCACGGGGTTTGAGCAGTTCTTC. The whole variable domain, filled in from reference TRBV2 and TRBJ2-1, reads EPEVTQTPSHQVTQMGQEVILRCVPISNHLYFYWYRQILGQKVEFLVSFYNNEISEKSEIFDDQFSVERPDGSNFTLKIRSTKLEDSAMYFCASTGFEQFFGPGTRLTVL.

The chain combines TRBV9 with TRBJ1-3; TRBD1 matches 8 bases. The CDR3 length is 15 residues. V shed 0 bases, J shed 2 bases, and the junction held 1 base outside the gene matches. CDR1 and CDR2 (germline): SGDLS, YYNGEE. The CDR3 DNA reads TGTGCCAGCAGCGTAGGACAGGGGCCTGGAAACACCATATATTTT. It codes for CASSVGQGPGNTIYF.

The chain uses TRBV28 and TRBJ2-5; D remains ambiguous. V was trimmed by 8 bases and J by 2 bases, leaving 18 bases between them. Germline-derived CDR1 and CDR2 are MDHEN and SYDVKM. This CDR3 contains 15 residues. CDR3 DNA sequence: TGTGCCAGCCACCAGTACGGGTCCCGTCAAGAGACCCAGTACTTC. Translation: CASHQYGSRQETQYF.

Turning to this clone: One end of the junction varies from germline; a read error may be responsible. This chain connects TRBV7-7 to TRBJ2-5, with 7 nucleotides matching TRBD2. The CDR3 extends over 17 amino acids. Germline V gene data show CDR1 as SSHAT and CDR2 as FNYEAQ (reference sequence). The CDR3 nucleotides read TGTGCTAGCAGCCCCCGGGGGAGGGCCTGGCAAGGGGAGACCCAGTACTTC. Protein sequence: CASSPRGRAWQGETQYF. Using reference TRBV7-7 and TRBJ2-5 for the parts outside the CDR3, the full variable domain is GAGVSQSPRYKVTKRGQDVTLRCDPISSHATLYWYQQALGQGPEFLTYFNYEAQPDKSGLPSDRFSAERPEGSISTLTIQRTEQRDSAMYRCASSPRGRAWQGETQYFGPGTRLLVL.

The V and J genes are TRBV10-1 and TRBJ1-2, with 7 positions matching TRBD1. CDR1 is WNHNN, CDR2 SYGVQD, per germline (reference sequence). The CDR3 is 15 residues long. Trimming at V came to 0 bases and at J to 4 bases, leaving 5 bases not matched to a gene. The CDR3: CASSESARGSYGYTF. In DNA form, the CDR3 reads TGCGCCAGCAGTGAGTCTGCCAGGGGGAGCTATGGCTACACCTTC.

This chain's CDR3 is CASSRDRTGELFF. For the CDR3, the DNA is TGTGCCAGCAGCAGAGACAGGACCGGGGAGCTGTTTTTT. The chain joins TRBV2 to TRBJ2-2; D is possibly TRBD1 (6 bases). This CDR3 region has 13 residues. The germline CDR1 and CDR2 sequences are SNHLY and FYNNEI. V lost 6 bases and J lost 5, with 10 bases in between. Based on the CDR3 plus reference TRBV2 and TRBJ2-2, the full variable domain is EPEVTQTPSHQVTQMGQEVILRCVPISNHLYFYWYRQILGQKVEFLVSFYNNEISEKSEIFDDQFSVERPDGSNFTLKIRSTKLEDSAMYFCASSRDRTGELFFGEGSRLTVL.

The rearrangement uses TRBV7-9 and TRBJ1-4; 7 nucleotides agree with TRBD1. Germline values: CDR1 SEHNR, CDR2 FQNEAQ (reference sequence). The CDR3 length is 15 residues. V gave up 5 bases and J gave up 1 base; unmatched junction bases: 4. CDR3 loop: CASSQRTGTNEKLFF. The DNA for the CDR3 is TGTGCCAGCAGCCAGCGGACAGGAACTAATGAAAAACTGTTTTTT.

This rearrangement joins TRBV19 to TRBJ1-4, with 8 bases lining up with TRBD1. CDR1 and CDR2 (germline): LNHDA, SQIVND (reference sequence). This CDR3 region has 17 residues. Trimming cost V 5 bases and J 6 bases; bases outside gene matches: 14. This CDR3 reads CASSAPRHNRGYEKLFF. The CDR3 DNA is TGTGCCAGTAGTGCCCCGCGTCATAACAGGGGGTATGAAAAACTGTTTTTT.

The chain links TRBV27 to TRBJ2-7; perhaps TRBD2 as D (6 bases). Germline V gene sequence: CDR1 MNHEY, CDR2 SMNVEV (reference sequence). V lost 5 bases and J lost 4, with 12 bases in between. The CDR3 sequence is 13 residues long. DNA for the CDR3: TGTGCCAGCAGTAGCCAGGGAGGATACGAGCAGTACTTC. This codes for CASSSQGGYEQYF.

The genes are TRBV18 and TRBJ2-7, with 7 bases aligning to TRBD1. Trimming at V came to 4 bases and at J to 5 bases, leaving 11 bases not matched to a gene. The germline V gene has CDR1 KGHSH and CDR2 LQKENI. The CDR3 is 15 residues long. The CDR3 loop is CASSQRTVQGDEQYF. CDR3 bases: TGTGCCAGCTCACAGCGGACAGTCCAGGGGGACGAGCAGTACTTC. The entire variable domain, with the rest obtained from reference TRBV18 and TRBJ2-7, is as follows: NAGVMQNPRHLVRRRGQEARLRCSPMKGHSHVYWYRQLPEEGLKFMVYLQKENIIDESGMPKERFSAEFPKEGPSILRIQQVVRGDSAAYFCASSQRTVQGDEQYFGPGTRLTVT.

The CDR3 is CASSRLAGETKNIQYF. CDR3 bases: TGCGCCAGCAGCCGATTAGCGGGGGAAACCAAAAACATTCAGTACTTC. The chain is built from TRBV4-1 and TRBJ2-4; 9 bases are shared with TRBD2. This CDR3 spans 16 amino acids. Germline CDR1 and CDR2: MGHRA and YSYEKL. The V gene end was trimmed by 4 bases and the J gene end by 2 bases; junction bases not matched to a gene: 6.

V usage is TRBV6-6 and J usage is TRBJ1-2; weak D call: TRBD1 (6 bases). Per the germline V gene, CDR1 is MNHNY and CDR2 is SVGAGI (reference sequence). The V and J ends lost 2 bases and 4 bases respectively, with 11 bases between them. There are 14 residues in the CDR3. The CDR3 DNA reads as TGTGCCAGCAGTTACGGGGGCGGTCTCTATGGCTACACCTTC. This codes for CASSYGGGLYGYTF.

This sequence joins TRBV27 and TRBJ2-7; D is perhaps TRBD1 (8 bases). Trimming removed 5 bases from V and 7 bases from J, with 24 bases in between. This CDR3 spans 16 amino acids. The germline V gene encodes CDR1 MNHEY and CDR2 SMNVEV (reference sequence). CDR3 nucleotides: TGTGCCAGCAGTGGGCCCGACAGGGGCAAAGCGGGGGAGCAGTACTTC. Amino acids: CASSGPDRGKAGEQYF.

The V and J genes are TRBV29-1 and TRBJ1-1; possible D gene TRBD1, 5 bases. The CDR3 extends over 11 amino acids. The V and J ends lost 5 bases and 8 bases respectively, with 12 bases between them. Per germline, CDR1 SQVTM and CDR2 ANQGSEA. The CDR3, as DNA: TGCAGCGTTCTCTCCAGGGCCGAAGCTTTCTTT. Protein product: CSVLSRAEAFF.

This clone was counted a single time. The genes are TRBV5-6 and TRBJ1-6; no firm D call. There are 13 residues in the CDR3. Germline assignment: CDR1 SGHDT and CDR2 YYEEEE. With 1 base removed from V and 7 bases from J, the gap between germline ends came to 6 bases. CDR3 bases: TGTGCCAGCAGCTTGTACGGGAATTCACCCCTCCACTTT. Its translation is CASSLYGNSPLHF.

This clone has only a few counts. This chain uses TRBV25-1 with TRBJ1-1; tentative D call: TRBD1 (6 bases). The CDR3 loop spans 15 amino acids. The germline CDR1 and CDR2 sequences are MGHDK and SYGVNS. Trimming left V 3 bases short and J 1 base short, with 12 bases between. In nucleotides, the CDR3 is TGTGCCAGCAGTGACGGAACGACAGGGAACACTGAAGCTTTCTTT. Translated: CASSDGTTGNTEAFF.